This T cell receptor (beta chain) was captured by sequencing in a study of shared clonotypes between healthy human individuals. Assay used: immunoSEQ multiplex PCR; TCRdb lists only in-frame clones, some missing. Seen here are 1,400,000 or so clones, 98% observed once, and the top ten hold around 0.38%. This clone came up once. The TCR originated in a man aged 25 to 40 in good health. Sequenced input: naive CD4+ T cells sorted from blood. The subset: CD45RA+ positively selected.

The chain's CDR3 is CASSLVFGGLSYEQYF. The CDR3, as DNA: TGCGCCAGCAGCTTGGTGTTCGGGGGTCTCTCCTACGAGCAGTACTTC. V usage is TRBV5-1 and J usage is TRBJ2-7; possibly TRBD2 for D (6 bases). CDR3 size: 16 residues. With 0 bases removed from V and 0 bases from J, the gap between germline ends came to 13 bases. CDR1 is SGHRS, CDR2 YFSETQ, per germline.